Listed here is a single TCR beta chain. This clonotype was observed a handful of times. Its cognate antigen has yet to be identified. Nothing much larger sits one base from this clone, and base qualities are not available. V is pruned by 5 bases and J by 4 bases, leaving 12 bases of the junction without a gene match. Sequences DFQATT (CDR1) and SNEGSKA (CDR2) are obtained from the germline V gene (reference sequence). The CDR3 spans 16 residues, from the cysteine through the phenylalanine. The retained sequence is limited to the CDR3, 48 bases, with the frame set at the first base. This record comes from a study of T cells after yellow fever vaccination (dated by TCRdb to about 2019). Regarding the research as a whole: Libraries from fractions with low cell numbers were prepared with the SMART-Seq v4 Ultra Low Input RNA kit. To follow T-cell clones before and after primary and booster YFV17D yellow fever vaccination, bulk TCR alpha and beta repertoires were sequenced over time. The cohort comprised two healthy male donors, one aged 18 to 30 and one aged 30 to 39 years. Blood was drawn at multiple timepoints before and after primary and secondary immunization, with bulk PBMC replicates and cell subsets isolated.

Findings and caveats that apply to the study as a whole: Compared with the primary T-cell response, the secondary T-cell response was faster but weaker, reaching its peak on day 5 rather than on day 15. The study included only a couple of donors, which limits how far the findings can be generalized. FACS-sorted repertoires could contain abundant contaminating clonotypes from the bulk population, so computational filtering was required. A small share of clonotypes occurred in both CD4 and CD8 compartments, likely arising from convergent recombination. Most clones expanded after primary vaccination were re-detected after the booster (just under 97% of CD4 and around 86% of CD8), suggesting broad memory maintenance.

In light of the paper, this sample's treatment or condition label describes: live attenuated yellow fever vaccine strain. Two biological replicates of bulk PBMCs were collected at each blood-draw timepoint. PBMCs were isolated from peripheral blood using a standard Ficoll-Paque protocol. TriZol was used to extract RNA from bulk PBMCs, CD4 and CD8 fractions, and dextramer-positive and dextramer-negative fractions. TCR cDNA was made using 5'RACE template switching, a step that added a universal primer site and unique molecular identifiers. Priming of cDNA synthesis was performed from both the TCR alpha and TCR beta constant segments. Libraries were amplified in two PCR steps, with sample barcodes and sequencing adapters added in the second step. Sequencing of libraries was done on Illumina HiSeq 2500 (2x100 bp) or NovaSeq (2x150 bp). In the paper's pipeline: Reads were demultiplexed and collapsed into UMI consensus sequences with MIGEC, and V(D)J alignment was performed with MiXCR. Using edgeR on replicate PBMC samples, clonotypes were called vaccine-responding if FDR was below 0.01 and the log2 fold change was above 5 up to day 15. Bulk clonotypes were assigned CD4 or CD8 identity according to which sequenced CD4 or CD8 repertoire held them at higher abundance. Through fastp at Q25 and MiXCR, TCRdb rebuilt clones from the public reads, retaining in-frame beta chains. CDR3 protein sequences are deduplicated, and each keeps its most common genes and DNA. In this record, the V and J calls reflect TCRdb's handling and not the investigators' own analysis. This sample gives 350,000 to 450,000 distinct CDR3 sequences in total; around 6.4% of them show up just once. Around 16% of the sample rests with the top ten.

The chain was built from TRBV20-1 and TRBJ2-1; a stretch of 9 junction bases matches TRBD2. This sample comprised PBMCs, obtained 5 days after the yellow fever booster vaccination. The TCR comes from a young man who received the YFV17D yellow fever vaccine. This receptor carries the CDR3 CSAQIIGLAKYNEQFF. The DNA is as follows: TGCAGTGCTCAGATCATAGGACTAGCGAAGTACAATGAGCAGTTCTTC.